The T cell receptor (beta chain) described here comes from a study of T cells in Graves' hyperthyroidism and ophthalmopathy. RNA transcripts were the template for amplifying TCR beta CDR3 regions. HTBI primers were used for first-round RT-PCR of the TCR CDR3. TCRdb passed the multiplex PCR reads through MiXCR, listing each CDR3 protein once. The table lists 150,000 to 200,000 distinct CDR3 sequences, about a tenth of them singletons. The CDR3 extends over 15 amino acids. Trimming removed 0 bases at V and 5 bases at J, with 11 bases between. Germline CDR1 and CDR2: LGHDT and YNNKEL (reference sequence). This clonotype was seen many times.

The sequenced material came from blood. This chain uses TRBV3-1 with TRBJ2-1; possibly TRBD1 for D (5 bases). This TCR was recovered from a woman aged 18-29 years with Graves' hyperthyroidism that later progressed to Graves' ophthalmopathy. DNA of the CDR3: TGTGCCAGCAGCCAAGACTGGGGCAGACACAATGAGCAGTTCTTC. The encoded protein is CASSQDWGRHNEQFF.